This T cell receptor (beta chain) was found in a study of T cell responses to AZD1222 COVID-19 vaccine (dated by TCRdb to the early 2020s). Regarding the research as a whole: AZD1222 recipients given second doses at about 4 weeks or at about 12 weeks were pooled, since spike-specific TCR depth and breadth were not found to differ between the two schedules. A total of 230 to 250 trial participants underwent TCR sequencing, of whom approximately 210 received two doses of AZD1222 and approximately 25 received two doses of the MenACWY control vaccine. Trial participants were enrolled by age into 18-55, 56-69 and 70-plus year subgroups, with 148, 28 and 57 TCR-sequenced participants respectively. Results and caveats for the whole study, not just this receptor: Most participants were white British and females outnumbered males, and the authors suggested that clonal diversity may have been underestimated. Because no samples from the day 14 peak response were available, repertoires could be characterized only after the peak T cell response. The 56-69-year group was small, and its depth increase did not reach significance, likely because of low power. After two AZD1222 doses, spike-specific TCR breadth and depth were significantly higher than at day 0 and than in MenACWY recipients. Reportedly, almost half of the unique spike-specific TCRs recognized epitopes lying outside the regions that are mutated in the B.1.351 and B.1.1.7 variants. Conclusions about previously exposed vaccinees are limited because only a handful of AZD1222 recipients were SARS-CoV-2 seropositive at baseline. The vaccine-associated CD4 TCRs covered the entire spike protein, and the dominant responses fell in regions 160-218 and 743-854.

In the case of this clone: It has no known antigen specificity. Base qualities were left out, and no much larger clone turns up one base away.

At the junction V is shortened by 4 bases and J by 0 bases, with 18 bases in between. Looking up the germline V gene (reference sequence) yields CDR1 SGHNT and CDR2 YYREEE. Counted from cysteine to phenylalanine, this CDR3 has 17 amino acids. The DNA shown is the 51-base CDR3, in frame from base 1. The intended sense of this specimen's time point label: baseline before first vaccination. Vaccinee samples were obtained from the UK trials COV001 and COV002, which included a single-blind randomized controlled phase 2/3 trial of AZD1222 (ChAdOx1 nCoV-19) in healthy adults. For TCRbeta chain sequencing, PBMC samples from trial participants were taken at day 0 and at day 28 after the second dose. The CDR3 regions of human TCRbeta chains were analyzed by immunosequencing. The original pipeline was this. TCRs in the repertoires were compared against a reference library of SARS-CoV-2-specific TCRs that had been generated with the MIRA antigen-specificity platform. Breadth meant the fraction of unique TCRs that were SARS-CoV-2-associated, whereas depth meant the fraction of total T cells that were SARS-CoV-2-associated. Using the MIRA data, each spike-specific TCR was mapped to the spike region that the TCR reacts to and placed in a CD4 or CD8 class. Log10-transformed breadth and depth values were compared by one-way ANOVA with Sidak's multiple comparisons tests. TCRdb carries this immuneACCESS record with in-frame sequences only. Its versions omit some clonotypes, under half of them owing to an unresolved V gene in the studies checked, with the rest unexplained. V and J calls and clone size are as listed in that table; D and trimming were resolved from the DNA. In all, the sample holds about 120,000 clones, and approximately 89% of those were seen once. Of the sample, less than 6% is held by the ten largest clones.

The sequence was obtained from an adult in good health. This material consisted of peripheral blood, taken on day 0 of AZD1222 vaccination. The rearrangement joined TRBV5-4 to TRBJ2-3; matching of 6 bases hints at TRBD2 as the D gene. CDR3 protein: CASSRRLLGGSTDTQYF. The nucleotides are TGTGCCAGCAGCCGGAGACTGCTGGGGGGTAGCACAGATACGCAGTATTTT.